The entry below describes one TCR beta chain. CDR3 size: 14 residues. V lost 0 bases and J 5 bases, leaving 10 bases between the germline ends. Germline lookup yields CDR1 MNHNY and CDR2 SVGAGI (reference sequence). Method: immunoSEQ multiplex PCR; TCRdb's copy keeps in-frame clones and lacks some. There are some 96,000 clones in the sample; 94% occur only once, and over 1% lies in the top ten. The sample originates from a study of siplizumab effects on memory and regulatory T cells. Sequencing input: non-Treg CD4+ T cells sorted from blood. The sequence came from a human donor in good health. The gene calls are TRBV6-6 and TRBJ1-1; D call uncertain. The CDR3 loop is CASSYSSGDTEAFF. The CDR3 coding sequence is TGTGCCAGCAGTTACTCATCGGGTGATACTGAAGCTTTCTTT.